This record looks at one TCR beta chain sequence and its context. This record comes from a study of blood T cell repertoires in COVID-19. Study-wide background: Italy, Spain and the United States were the sources of the convalescent and acute COVID-19 samples.

J was trimmed by 5 bases and V by 3 bases; bases with no gene match: 4. Germline CDR1 SGHAT, CDR2 FQNNGV. CDR3 length: 14 residues. The method was immunoSEQ multiplex PCR; TCRdb's version includes in-frame clones alone and lacks a portion of them. The table records hundreds of thousands of clones, about 89% of them present only once. Resolution of symptoms, clearance, or two negative PCRs was present in recovered Cohort 3 donors. The sequenced material came from PBMCs or T cells enriched from blood (not recorded which). This rearrangement joins TRBV11-2 to TRBJ2-1; 7 bases fit TRBD2. This TCR derives from a woman between 18 and 29 years old who had recovered from COVID-19. The CDR3 sequence is CASSFSSGNNEQFF. The CDR3 DNA reads TGTGCCAGCAGCTTTTCCAGCGGGAACAATGAGCAGTTCTTC.